A selection of T cell receptor beta chains follows, all from one sample in a study of T cells after yellow fever vaccination. Each CDR3 protein is one row after TCRdb ran MiXCR on the 5' RACE reads. Here the sample spans under 250,000 distinct CDR3 sequences, about 3% being singletons. The sequencing here drew on CD4+ T cells sorted from PBMCs, taken 10 days after the yellow fever booster vaccination. These receptors were taken from a man between 18 and 29 years old who received the YFV17D yellow fever vaccine. Both conserved end residues are part of each CDR3. Each record gives: clone size, J gene, V gene, D gene, CDR3 protein, CDR3 DNA. The D gene is left open where the match is weak. Rows give clone size only sometimes, using once, few, many, or a class for an expanded clone.

few,TRBJ2-1,TRBV6-2/TRBV6-3,TRBD2,CASRLAGNVLYNEQFF,TGTGCCAGTAGACTAGCGGGCAATGTACTCTACAATGAGCAGTTCTTC
NA,TRBJ1-1,TRBV27,NA,CAGTPRVARVNTEAFF,TGTGCCGGCACCCCAAGGGTGGCCAGGGTGAACACTGAAGCTTTCTTT
many,TRBJ1-2,TRBV6-2/TRBV6-3,TRBD1,CASSTLTGTRGYTF,TGTGCCAGCAGTACGCTGACAGGGACGCGTGGCTACACCTTC
few,TRBJ1-3,TRBV7-7,NA,CASSPDPDSGNTIYF,TGTGCCAGCAGCCCGGACCCTGACTCTGGAAACACCATATATTTT
NA,TRBJ2-5,TRBV7-8,NA,CASSPIRAETQYF,TGTGCCAGCAGCCCAATCAGGGCCGAGACCCAGTACTTC
many,TRBJ1-2,TRBV4-3,NA,CASSREVDFNYGYTF,TGCGCCAGCAGCCGAGAGGTAGACTTTAACTATGGCTACACCTTC
many,TRBJ2-1,TRBV7-2,TRBD2,CASSLGRLAGEQFF,TGTGCCAGCAGCCTCGGACGTCTAGCGGGGGAGCAGTTCTTC
few,TRBJ2-5,TRBV7-7,TRBD1,CASSFAGTGEQETQYF,TGTGCTAGCAGCTTCGCCGGGACAGGGGAGCAAGAGACCCAGTACTTC
NA,TRBJ2-6,TRBV7-2,NA,CASTPLASGANVLTF,TGTGCCAGCACCCCTTTGGCCTCCGGGGCCAACGTCCTGACTTTC
NA,TRBJ2-7,TRBV12-3/TRBV12-4,NA,CASSLARLYEQYF,TGTGCCAGCAGTTTAGCGCGCCTCTACGAGCAGTACTTC
NA,TRBJ1-5,TRBV7-2,NA,CASSLRQVAEPQHF,TGTGCCAGCAGCCTGAGACAGGTGGCGGAGCCCCAGCATTTT
NA,TRBJ2-5,TRBV5-6,NA,CASSPGRYQETQYF,TGTGCCAGCAGCCCGGGCAGATACCAAGAGACCCAGTACTTC
few,TRBJ1-2,TRBV5-1,NA,CASNGGYGYTF,TGCGCCAGCAACGGGGGCTATGGCTACACCTTC
few,TRBJ2-5,TRBV7-6,TRBD2,CASSSSGAKTQYF,TGTGCCAGCAGCTCAAGCGGGGCGAAGACCCAGTACTTC
many,TRBJ2-3,TRBV20-1,NA,CSARGTVVGDTQYF,TGCAGTGCTAGAGGGACAGTGGTCGGGGATACGCAGTATTTT